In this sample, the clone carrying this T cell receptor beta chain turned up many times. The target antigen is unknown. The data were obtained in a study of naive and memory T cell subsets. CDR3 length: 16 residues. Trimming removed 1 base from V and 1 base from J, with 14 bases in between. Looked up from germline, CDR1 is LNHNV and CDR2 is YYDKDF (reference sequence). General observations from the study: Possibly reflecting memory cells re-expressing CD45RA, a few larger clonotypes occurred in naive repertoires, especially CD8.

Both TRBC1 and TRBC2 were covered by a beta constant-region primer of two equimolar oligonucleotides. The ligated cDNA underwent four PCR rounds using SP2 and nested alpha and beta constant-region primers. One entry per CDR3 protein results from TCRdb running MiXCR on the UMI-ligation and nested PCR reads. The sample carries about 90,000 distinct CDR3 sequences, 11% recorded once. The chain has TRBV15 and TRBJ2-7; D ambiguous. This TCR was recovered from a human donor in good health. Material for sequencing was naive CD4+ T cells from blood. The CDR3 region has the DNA TGTGCCACCAGCAGAGGGTACGGCGCCGGGTCCTACGAGCAGTACTTC. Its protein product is CATSRGYGAGSYEQYF. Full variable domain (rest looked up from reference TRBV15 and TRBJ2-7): DAMVIQNPRYQVTQFGKPVTLSCSQTLNHNVMYWYQQKSSQAPKLLFHYYDKDFNNEADTPDNFQSRRPNTSFCFLDIRSPGLGDTAMYLCATSRGYGAGSYEQYFGPGTRLTVT.